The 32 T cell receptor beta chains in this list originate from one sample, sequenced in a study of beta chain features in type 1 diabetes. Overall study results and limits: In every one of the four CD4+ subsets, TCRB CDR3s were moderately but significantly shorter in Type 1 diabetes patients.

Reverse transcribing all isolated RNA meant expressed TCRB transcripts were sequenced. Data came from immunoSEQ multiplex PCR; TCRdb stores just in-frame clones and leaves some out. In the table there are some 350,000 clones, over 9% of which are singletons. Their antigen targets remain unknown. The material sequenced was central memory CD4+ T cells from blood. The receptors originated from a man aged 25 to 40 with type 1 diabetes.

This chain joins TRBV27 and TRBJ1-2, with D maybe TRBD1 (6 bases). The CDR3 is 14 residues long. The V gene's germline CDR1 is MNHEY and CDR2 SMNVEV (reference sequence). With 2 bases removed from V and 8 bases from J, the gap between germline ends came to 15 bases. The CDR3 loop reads CASSLRGVGGGYTF. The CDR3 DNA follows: TGTGCCAGCAGTTTAAGGGGGGTGGGTGGCGGCTACACCTTC.

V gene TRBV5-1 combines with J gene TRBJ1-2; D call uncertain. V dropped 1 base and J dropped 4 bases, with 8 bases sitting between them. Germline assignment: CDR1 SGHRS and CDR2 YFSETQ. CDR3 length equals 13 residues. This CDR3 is CASSLTQFYGYTF. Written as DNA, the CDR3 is TGCGCCAGCAGCTTGACACAGTTCTATGGCTACACCTTC.

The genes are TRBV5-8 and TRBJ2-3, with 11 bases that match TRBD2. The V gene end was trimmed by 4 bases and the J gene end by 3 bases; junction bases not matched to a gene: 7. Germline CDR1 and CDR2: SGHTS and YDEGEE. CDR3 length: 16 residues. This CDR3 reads CASSPGTSGDTDTQYF. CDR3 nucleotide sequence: TGTGCCAGCAGCCCGGGGACTAGCGGTGATACAGATACGCAGTATTTT.

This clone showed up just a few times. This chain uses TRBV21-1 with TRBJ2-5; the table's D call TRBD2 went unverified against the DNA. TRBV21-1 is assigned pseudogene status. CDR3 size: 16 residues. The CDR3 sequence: CASSKVRGQTQETQYF. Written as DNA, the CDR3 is TGTGCCAGCAGCAAGGTCAGAGGGCAGACCCAAGAGACCCAGTACTTC.

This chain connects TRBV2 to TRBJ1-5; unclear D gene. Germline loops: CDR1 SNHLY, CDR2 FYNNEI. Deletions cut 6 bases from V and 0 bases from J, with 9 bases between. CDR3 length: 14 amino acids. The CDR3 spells CASRGLNSNQPQHF. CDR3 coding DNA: TGTGCCAGCAGAGGTCTCAATAGCAATCAGCCCCAGCATTTT.

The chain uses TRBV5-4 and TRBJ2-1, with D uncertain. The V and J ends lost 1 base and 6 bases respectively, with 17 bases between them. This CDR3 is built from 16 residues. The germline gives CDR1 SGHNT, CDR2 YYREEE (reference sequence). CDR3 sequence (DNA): TGTGCCAGCAGCTTGAGTTCATGGCAAGTCAGCAATGAGCAGTTCTTC. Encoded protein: CASSLSSWQVSNEQFF.

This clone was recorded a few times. CDR3 amino acids: CASSIAESSYNEQFF. CDR3 nucleotide sequence: TGTGCCAGTAGTATCGCTGAAAGCTCCTACAATGAGCAGTTCTTC. The chain is built from TRBV19 and TRBJ2-1; D is unresolved. This CDR3 spans 15 amino acids. Germline CDR1 LNHDA, CDR2 SQIVND (reference sequence). The V gene lost 3 bases and the J gene lost 0 bases, with 9 bases spanning the gap.

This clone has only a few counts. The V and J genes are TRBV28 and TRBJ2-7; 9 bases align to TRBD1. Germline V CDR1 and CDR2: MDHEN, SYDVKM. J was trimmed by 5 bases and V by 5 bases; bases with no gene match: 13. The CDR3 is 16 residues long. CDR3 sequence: CASSGWGDRASHEQYF. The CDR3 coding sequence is TGTGCCAGCAGTGGTTGGGGGGACAGGGCATCCCACGAGCAGTACTTC.

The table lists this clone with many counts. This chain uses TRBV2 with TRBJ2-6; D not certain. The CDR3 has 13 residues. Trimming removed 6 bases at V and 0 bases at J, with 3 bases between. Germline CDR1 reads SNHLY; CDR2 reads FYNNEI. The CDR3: CASRYSGANVLTF. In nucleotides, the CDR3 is TGTGCCAGCAGGTACTCTGGGGCCAACGTCCTGACTTTC.

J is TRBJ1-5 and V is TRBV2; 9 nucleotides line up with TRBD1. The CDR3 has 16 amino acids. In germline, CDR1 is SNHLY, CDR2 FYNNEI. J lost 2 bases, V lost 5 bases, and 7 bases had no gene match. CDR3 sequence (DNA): TGTGCCAGCAGTTCGCCGGGACAGGGTGGCAATCAGCCCCAGCATTTT. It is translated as CASSSPGQGGNQPQHF.

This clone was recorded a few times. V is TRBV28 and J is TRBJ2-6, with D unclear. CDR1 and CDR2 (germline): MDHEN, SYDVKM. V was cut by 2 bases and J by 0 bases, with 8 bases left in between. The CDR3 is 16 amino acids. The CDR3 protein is CASSLIQSSGANVLTF. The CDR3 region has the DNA TGTGCCAGCAGTTTAATCCAGAGCTCTGGGGCCAACGTCCTGACTTTC.

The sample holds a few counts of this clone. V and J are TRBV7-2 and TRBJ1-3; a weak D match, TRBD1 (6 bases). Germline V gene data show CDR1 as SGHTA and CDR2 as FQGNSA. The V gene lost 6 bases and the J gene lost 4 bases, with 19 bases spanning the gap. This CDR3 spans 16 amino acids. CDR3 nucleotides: TGTGCCAGCAGTATGGGGGGCAGTTTGTCCGGAAACACCATATATTTT. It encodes CASSMGGSLSGNTIYF.

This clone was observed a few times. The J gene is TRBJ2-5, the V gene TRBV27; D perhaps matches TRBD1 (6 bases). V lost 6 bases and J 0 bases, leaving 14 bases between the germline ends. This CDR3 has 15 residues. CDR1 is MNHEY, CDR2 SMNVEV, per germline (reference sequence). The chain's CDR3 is CASSLNQGYQETQYF. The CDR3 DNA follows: TGTGCCAGCAGCCTTAATCAGGGGTACCAAGAGACCCAGTACTTC.

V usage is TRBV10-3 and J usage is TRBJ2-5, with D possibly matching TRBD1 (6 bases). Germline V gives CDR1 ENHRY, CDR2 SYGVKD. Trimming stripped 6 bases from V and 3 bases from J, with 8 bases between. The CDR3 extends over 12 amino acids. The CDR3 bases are TGTGCCATCAGAACAGGGAAAGAGACCCAGTACTTC. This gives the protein CAIRTGKETQYF.

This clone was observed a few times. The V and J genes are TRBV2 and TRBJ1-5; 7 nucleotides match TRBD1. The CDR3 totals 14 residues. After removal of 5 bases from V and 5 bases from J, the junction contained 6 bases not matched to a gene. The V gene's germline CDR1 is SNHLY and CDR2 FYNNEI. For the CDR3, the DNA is TGTGCCAGCAGTAAGGGACAGACCTATCAGCCCCAGCATTTT. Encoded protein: CASSKGQTYQPQHF.

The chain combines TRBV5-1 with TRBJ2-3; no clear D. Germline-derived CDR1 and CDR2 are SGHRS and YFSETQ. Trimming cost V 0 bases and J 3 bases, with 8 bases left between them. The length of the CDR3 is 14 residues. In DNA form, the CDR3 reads TGCGCCAGCAGCTTGGCCCCCGGGACAGATACGCAGTATTTT. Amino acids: CASSLAPGTDTQYF.

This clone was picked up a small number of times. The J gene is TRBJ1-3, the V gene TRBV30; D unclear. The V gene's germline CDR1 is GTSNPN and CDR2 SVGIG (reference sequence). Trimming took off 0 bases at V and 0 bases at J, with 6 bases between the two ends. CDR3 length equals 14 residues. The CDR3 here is CAWSVAASGNTIYF. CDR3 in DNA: TGTGCCTGGAGTGTGGCGGCCTCTGGAAACACCATATATTTT.

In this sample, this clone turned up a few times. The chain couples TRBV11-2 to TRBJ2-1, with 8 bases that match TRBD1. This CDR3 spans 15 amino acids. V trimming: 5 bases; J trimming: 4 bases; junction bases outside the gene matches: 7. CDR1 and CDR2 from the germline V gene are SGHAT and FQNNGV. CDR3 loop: CASSLGQGTYNEQFF. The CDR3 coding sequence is TGTGCCAGCAGCCTCGGACAGGGCACGTACAATGAGCAGTTCTTC.

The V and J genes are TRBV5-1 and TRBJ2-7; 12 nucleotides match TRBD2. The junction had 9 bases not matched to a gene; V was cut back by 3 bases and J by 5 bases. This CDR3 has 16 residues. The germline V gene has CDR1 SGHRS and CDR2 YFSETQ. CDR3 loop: CASSSTRTSGIDEQYF. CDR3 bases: TGCGCCAGCAGCTCAACAAGGACTAGCGGGATTGACGAGCAGTACTTC.

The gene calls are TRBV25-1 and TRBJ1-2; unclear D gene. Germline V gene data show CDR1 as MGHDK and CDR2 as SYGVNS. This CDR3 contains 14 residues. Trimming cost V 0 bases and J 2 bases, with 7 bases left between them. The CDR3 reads CASSEYHQNYGYTF. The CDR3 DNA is TGTGCCAGCAGTGAATATCACCAGAACTATGGCTACACCTTC.

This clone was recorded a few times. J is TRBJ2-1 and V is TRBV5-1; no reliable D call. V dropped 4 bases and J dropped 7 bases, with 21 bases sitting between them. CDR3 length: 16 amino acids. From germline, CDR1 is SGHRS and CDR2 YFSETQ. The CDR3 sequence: CASSQDRGWGGNEQFF. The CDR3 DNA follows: TGCGCCAGCAGCCAAGATCGCGGATGGGGTGGGAATGAGCAGTTCTTC.

CDR3 residues: CASSRWAVNEKLFF. In DNA, the CDR3 is TGTGCCAGCAGCCGATGGGCCGTTAATGAAAAACTGTTTTTT. V gene TRBV5-6 combines with J gene TRBJ1-4; D unclear. The ends were cut back, 4 bases at V and 4 bases at J, with 11 bases in the middle. Germline V gene sequence: CDR1 SGHDT, CDR2 YYEEEE. CDR3 length: 14 amino acids.

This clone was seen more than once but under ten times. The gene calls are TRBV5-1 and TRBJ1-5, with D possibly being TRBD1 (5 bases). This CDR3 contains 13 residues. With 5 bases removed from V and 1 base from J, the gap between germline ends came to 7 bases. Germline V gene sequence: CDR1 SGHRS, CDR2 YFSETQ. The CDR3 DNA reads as TGCGCCAGCAGACGGGACAGCAATCAGCCCCAGCATTTT. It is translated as CASRRDSNQPQHF.

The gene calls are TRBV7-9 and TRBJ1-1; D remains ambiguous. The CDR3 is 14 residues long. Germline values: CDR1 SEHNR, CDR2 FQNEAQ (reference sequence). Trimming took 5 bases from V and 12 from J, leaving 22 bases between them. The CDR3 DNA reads TGTGCCAGCAGCCTCAGCGAAATTAAACAGTTTCCTTTCTTT. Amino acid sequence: CASSLSEIKQFPFF.

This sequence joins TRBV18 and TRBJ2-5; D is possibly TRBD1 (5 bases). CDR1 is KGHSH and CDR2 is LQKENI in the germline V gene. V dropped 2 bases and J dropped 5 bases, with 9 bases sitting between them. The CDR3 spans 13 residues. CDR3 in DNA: TGTGCCAGCTCACCAAATGCAGGGGAGACCCAGTACTTC. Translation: CASSPNAGETQYF.

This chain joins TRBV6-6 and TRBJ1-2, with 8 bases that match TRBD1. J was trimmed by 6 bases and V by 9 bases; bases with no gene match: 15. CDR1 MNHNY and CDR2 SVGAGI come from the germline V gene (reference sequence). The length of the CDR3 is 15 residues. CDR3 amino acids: CASTDVGQGQDGYTF. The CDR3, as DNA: TGTGCCAGTACCGATGTCGGACAGGGTCAGGATGGCTACACCTTC.

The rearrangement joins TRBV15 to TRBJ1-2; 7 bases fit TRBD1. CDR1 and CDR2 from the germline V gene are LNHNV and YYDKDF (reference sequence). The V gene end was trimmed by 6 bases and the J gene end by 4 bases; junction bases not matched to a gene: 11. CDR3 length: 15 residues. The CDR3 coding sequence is TGTGCCACCAGTCCCGGAGAGGCAGGGGGCTATGGCTACACCTTC. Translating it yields CATSPGEAGGYGYTF.

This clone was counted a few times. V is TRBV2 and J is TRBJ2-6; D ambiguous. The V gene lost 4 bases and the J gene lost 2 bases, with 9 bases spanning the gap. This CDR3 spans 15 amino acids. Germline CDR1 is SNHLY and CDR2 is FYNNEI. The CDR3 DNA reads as TGTGCCAGCAGTGGACCCCGAACTGGGGCCAACGTCCTGACTTTC. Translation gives CASSGPRTGANVLTF.

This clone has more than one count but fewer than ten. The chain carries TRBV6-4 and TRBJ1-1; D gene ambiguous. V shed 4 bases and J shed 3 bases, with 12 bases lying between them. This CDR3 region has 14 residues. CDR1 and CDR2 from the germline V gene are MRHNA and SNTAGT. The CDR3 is CASSARHWDTEAFF. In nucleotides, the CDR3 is TGTGCCAGCAGTGCCAGACACTGGGACACTGAAGCTTTCTTT.

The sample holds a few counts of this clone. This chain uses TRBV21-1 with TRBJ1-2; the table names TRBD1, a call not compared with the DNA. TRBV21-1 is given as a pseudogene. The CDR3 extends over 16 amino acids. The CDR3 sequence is CASSKQTGQHSYGYTF. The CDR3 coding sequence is TGTGCCAGCAGCAAACAGACGGGACAGCATTCCTATGGCTACACCTTC.

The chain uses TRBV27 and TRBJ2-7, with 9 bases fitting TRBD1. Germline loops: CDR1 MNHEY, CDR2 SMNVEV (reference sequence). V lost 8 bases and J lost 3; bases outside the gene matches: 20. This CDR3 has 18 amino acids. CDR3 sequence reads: CASGSSIFMTGGVYEQYF. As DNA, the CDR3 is TGTGCCAGCGGATCCTCTATCTTTATGACAGGGGGGGTCTACGAGCAGTACTTC.

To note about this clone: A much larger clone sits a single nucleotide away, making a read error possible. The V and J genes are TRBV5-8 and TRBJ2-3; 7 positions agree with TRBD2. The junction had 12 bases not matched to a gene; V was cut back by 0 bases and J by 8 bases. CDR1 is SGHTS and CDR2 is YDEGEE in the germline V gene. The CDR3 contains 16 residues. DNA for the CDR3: TGTGCCAGCAGCTTGGTGCTAGCGGCGGGACTGGGTACGCAGTATTTT. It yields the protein CASSLVLAAGLGTQYF.